Listed below are T cell receptor beta chains from one sample, sequenced in a study of cytomegalovirus exposure and HLA in healthy donors. Libraries were prepared by immunoSEQ multiplex PCR; TCRdb keeps only in-frame clonotypes and omits some of them. The sample lists about 160,000 clones, around 79% occurring once. The sample consisted of PBMCs. The source is a middle-aged woman in good health and CMV-seronegative. Each CDR3 is given with its conserved first and last residue. The order of the fields is D gene, clone size, J gene, V gene, CDR3 protein, CDR3 DNA. D genes are given only for firm matches. Clone size is not always given. Where it is, it says once, few, many or a class for expanded clones.

TRBD1	.	TRBJ2-5	TRBV5-1	CASSLTRTGGQETQYF	TGCGCCAGCAGCTTGACTAGGACAGGGGGCCAAGAGACCCAGTACTTC
TRBD2	.	TRBJ2-7	TRBV10-3	CAISEGLAGISYEQYF	TGTGCCATCAGTGAGGGACTAGCGGGTATCTCCTACGAGCAGTACTTC
TRBD2	.	TRBJ2-5	TRBV2	CASGLEETQYF	TGTGCCAGCGGACTAGAAGAGACCCAGTACTTC
.	.	TRBJ1-1	TRBV27	CASSWTENTEAFF	TGTGCCAGCAGTTGGACAGAGAACACTGAAGCTTTCTTT
TRBD1	once	TRBJ1-2	TRBV6-5	CASSYVQGARGYTF	TGTGCCAGCAGTTACGTACAGGGGGCGCGGGGCTACACCTTC
.	.	TRBJ1-1	TRBV29-1	CSVSRSGNTEAFF	TGCAGCGTTTCCCGATCGGGAAACACTGAAGCTTTCTTT
.	.	TRBJ1-4	TRBV5-1	CASSLGAGEKLFF	TGCGCCAGCAGTTTAGGGGCAGGCGAAAAACTGTTTTTT
.	once	TRBJ2-7	TRBV15	CATSRELGSPSEQYF	TGTGCCACCAGCAGAGAACTTGGCTCCCCTAGCGAGCAGTACTTC
TRBD1	.	TRBJ2-5	TRBV9	CASSWRDRGYETQYF	TGTGCCAGCAGCTGGCGGGACAGGGGGTACGAGACCCAGTACTTC
.	.	TRBJ1-1	TRBV27	CASRPLDIHTEAFF	TGTGCCAGCAGACCACTGGACATCCACACTGAAGCTTTCTTT
.	few	TRBJ1-5	TRBV6-6	CASRLGHLSNQPQHF	TGTGCCAGCAGACTCGGACACCTTAGCAATCAGCCCCAGCATTTT
TRBD1	.	TRBJ2-1	TRBV5-4	CASRRDRSSYNEQFF	TGTGCCAGCAGACGGGACAGAAGCTCCTACAATGAGCAGTTCTTC
.	few	TRBJ2-3	TRBV5-1	CASSLAGGTPSTDTQYF	TGCGCCAGCAGCTTGGCTGGGGGGACCCCTAGCACAGATACGCAGTATTTT
.	.	TRBJ2-7	TRBV10-1	CASSEVSGPSYEQYF	TGCGCCAGCAGTGAGGTCTCAGGGCCGAGCTACGAGCAGTACTTC
.	.	TRBJ2-2	TRBV9	CASSVAGRNTGELFF	TGTGCCAGCAGCGTAGCAGGGCGAAACACCGGGGAGCTGTTTTTT
TRBD2	.	TRBJ2-1	TRBV18	CASSPPGLAGGYNEQFF	TGTGCCAGCTCACCACCCGGACTAGCGGGGGGTTACAATGAGCAGTTCTTC
TRBD1	.	TRBJ2-5	TRBV4-1	CASSQPTGRETQYF	TGCGCCAGCAGCCAACCGACAGGGAGAGAGACCCAGTACTTC
.	.	TRBJ1-2	TRBV27	CASSLRVLTGGTNYGYTF	TGTGCCAGCAGTTTACGGGTTTTGACAGGTGGAACTAACTATGGCTACACCTTC
.	.	TRBJ2-7	TRBV18	CASSPLPLLGQIYEQYF	TGTGCCAGCTCCCCGCTACCCCTCCTTGGACAGATCTACGAGCAGTACTTC
.	few	TRBJ1-2	TRBV5-6	CASRDGLPGVGYTF	TGTGCCAGCAGGGATGGCTTACCGGGAGTTGGTTACACCTTC
TRBD1	few	TRBJ1-4	TRBV5-6	CASSGERGRNEKLFF	TGTGCCAGCAGCGGCGAGAGGGGGCGTAATGAAAAACTGTTTTTT
.	few	TRBJ1-6	TRBV23-1	CASSLEKKGSSPLHF	TGCGCCAGCAGTCTTGAAAAGAAGGGGTCGTCACCCCTCCACTTT
TRBD1	few	TRBJ2-5	TRBV18	CASSPGSGGQETQYF	TGTGCCAGCTCACCAGGGTCAGGGGGACAAGAGACCCAGTACTTC
TRBD1	few	TRBJ1-6	TRBV18	CASSQTGGQNSPLHF	TGTGCCAGCTCGCAGACAGGGGGCCAGAATTCACCCCTCCACTTT
TRBD1	.	TRBJ1-3	TRBV5-1	CASSPYDRDRWLLGNTIYF	TGCGCCAGCAGTCCATATGACAGGGACAGGTGGCTTTTGGGAAACACCATATATTTT
.	.	TRBJ1-2	TRBV28	CASGQPRDYGYTF	TGTGCCAGCGGACAGCCAAGGGACTATGGCTACACCTTC
.	.	TRBJ1-1	TRBV4-1	CASSQGRQGAFF	TGCGCCAGCAGCCAAGGACGGCAGGGAGCTTTCTTT
.	few	TRBJ1-1	TRBV27	CASSLTLTGFTEAFF	TGTGCCAGCAGTTTAACCCTGACAGGTTTCACTGAAGCTTTCTTT
.	.	TRBJ2-7	TRBV5-6	CASSLRQGLSYEQYF	TGTGCCAGCAGCTTGAGGCAGGGGCTCTCCTACGAGCAGTACTTC
TRBD1	once	TRBJ1-3	TRBV19	CASSLISGQGLSGNTIYF	TGTGCCAGTAGCCTTATCTCCGGACAGGGATTATCTGGAAACACCATATATTTT
TRBD2	.	TRBJ2-3	TRBV4-2	CASSQVALAAPATDTQYF	TGTGCCAGCAGCCAAGTGGCACTAGCGGCTCCTGCCACAGATACGCAGTATTTT
.	.	TRBJ1-2	TRBV6-5	CASSYRGIDGYTF	TGTGCCAGCAGTTACAGGGGGATCGATGGCTACACCTTC
TRBD1	.	TRBJ1-2	TRBV11-2	CASSSLGTANYGYTF	TGTGCCAGCAGCTCCTTAGGGACAGCAAACTATGGCTACACCTTC
.	.	TRBJ2-3	TRBV5-1	CASSLEVTGWGPDTQYF	TGCGCCAGCAGCTTGGAAGTGACGGGGTGGGGGCCAGATACGCAGTATTTT
TRBD1	.	TRBJ2-7	TRBV5-5	CASSLGNGTGIFQRNEQYF	TGTGCCAGCAGCCTTGGGAATGGGACAGGGATATTTCAACGAAACGAGCAGTACTTC
TRBD1	.	TRBJ1-1	TRBV4-1	CASSPRGQGEPSNTEAFF	TGCGCCAGCAGCCCACGGGGACAGGGGGAACCATCGAACACTGAAGCTTTCTTT
.	.	TRBJ1-1	TRBV18	CASSAGPLTYNTEAFF	TGTGCCAGCTCGGCAGGGCCCCTAACTTATAACACTGAAGCTTTCTTT
TRBD1	.	TRBJ1-1	TRBV6-1	CASSDSGQGATEAFF	TGTGCCAGCAGTGACTCCGGACAGGGGGCGACTGAAGCTTTCTTT
.	.	TRBJ2-3	TRBV21-1	CASSGSGDIESDTQYF	TGTGCCAGCAGCGGTAGCGGGGATATTGAGTCAGATACGCAGTATTTT
.	once	TRBJ1-2	TRBV28	CASSLRSEPSFYGYTF	TGTGCCAGCAGTTTAAGGAGCGAGCCCAGCTTTTATGGCTACACCTTC
.	.	TRBJ1-4	TRBV5-1	CASSLAPQGSTNEKLFF	TGCGCCAGCAGCTTGGCGCCCCAGGGCAGCACTAATGAAAAACTGTTTTTT
.	.	TRBJ1-6	TRBV2	CASSDRYNSPLHF	TGTGCCAGCAGTGACCGGTATAATTCACCCCTCCACTTT
TRBD1	.	TRBJ1-6	TRBV5-5	CASSSVTGGYNSPLHF	TGTGCCAGCAGCTCGGTGACAGGGGGTTATAATTCACCCCTCCACTTT
TRBD1	few	TRBJ1-6	TRBV5-5	CASSPTGSDSPLHF	TGTGCCAGCAGCCCGACAGGGAGTGATTCACCCCTCCACTTT
.	.	TRBJ1-2	TRBV7-2	CASSLAVGDYGYTF	TGTGCCAGCAGCTTAGCTGTGGGAGACTATGGCTACACCTTC
.	.	TRBJ2-3	TRBV27	CASSFGLTSTDTQYF	TGTGCCAGCAGTTTCGGACTGACGAGCACAGATACGCAGTATTTT